This T cell receptor beta chain appears in the sequencing data of a study of blood T cell repertoires in COVID-19. At the level of the study: COVID-19 samples collected from the United States, Italy and Spain covered acute and convalescent phases. T cells, B-cell-depleted T cells, or PBMCs supplied cDNA or gDNA.

Per the original data handling: Reference gene primer amplification yielded estimated nucleated cell counts. Sequencing was performed with immunoSEQ multiplex PCR; in TCRdb, only in-frame clones are kept and a portion is missing. V, J and clone size reflect that table, while D and trimming were determined from the DNA. The repertoire includes roughly 160,000 clones, around four fifths of them detected once, and roughly 18% sits in the top ten. This clonotype originated in a woman in her sixties or seventies who had recovered from COVID-19. Sample: peripheral blood.

For the CDR3, the DNA is TGTGCCAGCAGTGAAGGGGGTAGCGGGGGTGAGCAGTTCTTC. As protein: CASSEGGSGGEQFF. This chain uses TRBV2 with TRBJ2-1; 9 bases align to TRBD2. Trimming cost V 1 base and J 9 bases; bases outside gene matches: 4. The germline gives CDR1 SNHLY, CDR2 FYNNEI. This CDR3 has 14 residues.